The 25 T cell receptor beta chains in this list originate from one sample, sequenced in a study of blood T cells in healthy people across ages. A sample-barcoded 5' primer and a J-beta primer mix were used in a second PCR of about 6 to 12 cycles. TCRdb reprocessed the 5' RACE reads with MiXCR, giving one entry per CDR3 protein. The table lists about 1.4 million distinct CDR3 sequences, roughly 60% of them singletons. Sequencing was performed on blood. Receptors were obtained from a man between 18 and 29 years old in good health.

A few counts support this clonotype. CDR3 amino acids: CASSHMTSGETQYF. The CDR3 DNA reads TGCGCCAGCAGCCATATGACTAGCGGAGAGACCCAGTACTTC. The chain recombines TRBV4-1 with TRBJ2-5; TRBD2 matches 9 bases. CDR1 is MGHRA, CDR2 YSYEKL, per germline. V shed 3 bases and J 4 bases; nucleotides not matched to a gene: 3. The CDR3 runs to 14 residues.

V is TRBV18 and J is TRBJ2-1, with D hard to call. The CDR3 sequence is 15 residues long. Germline V gene lookup returns CDR1 KGHSH and CDR2 LQKENI. Trimming removed 4 bases from V and 4 bases from J, with 14 bases in between. The CDR3 coding sequence is TGTGCCAGCTCACGACCACGGCCCGATTACAATGAGCAGTTCTTC. Translating gives CASSRPRPDYNEQFF.

Of note for this clonotype: The junction shows a germline mismatch at one end, possibly a read error. The rearrangement joins TRBV11-2 to TRBJ2-5; TRBD1 might be the D (6 bases). Germline CDR1 SGHAT, CDR2 FQNNGV. The CDR3 has 13 amino acids. CDR3 sequence reads: CASSVEVTGTQYF. CDR3 sequence (DNA): TGTGCCAGCAGCGTAGAGGTGACAGGGACCCAGTACTTC. Full variable domain (missing parts from reference TRBV11-2 and TRBJ2-5): EAGVAQSPRYKIIEKRQSVAFWCNPISGHATLYWYQQILGQGPKLLIQFQNNGVVDDSQLPKDRFSAERLKGVDSTLKIQPAKLEDSAVYLCASSVEVTGTQYFGPGTRLLVL.

The CDR3 DNA sequence: TGTGCCAGCAGTCCCCGGGCGGGGTCACGGTTCGACGAGCAGTACTTC. Translating it yields CASSPRAGSRFDEQYF. The V gene is TRBV5-6, the J gene TRBJ2-4; possible D gene TRBD2, 6 bases. The DNA end is a closer match to TRBJ2-7, so the J assignment may be wrong. The germline V gene encodes CDR1 SGHDT and CDR2 YYEEEE. The CDR3 sequence is 16 residues long.

This clonotype appeared many times. The J gene is TRBJ2-7, the V gene TRBV5-1, with unresolved D. Germline CDR1 is SGHRS and CDR2 is YFSETQ. The CDR3 runs 14 residues. Trimming cost V 3 bases and J 5 bases, with 15 bases left between them. This CDR3 reads CASSSQPASDEQYF. The CDR3 nucleotides read TGCGCCAGCAGCTCGCAGCCGGCGTCTGACGAGCAGTACTTC.

The genes are TRBV20-1 and TRBJ2-3; the match to TRBD2 covers 8 bases. The length of the CDR3 is 20 residues. Trimming at V came to 4 bases and at J to 2 bases, leaving 23 bases not matched to a gene. Germline V CDR1 and CDR2: DFQATT, SNEGSKA (reference sequence). This CDR3 is CSATRSTGTSGPSPTDTQYF. CDR3 sequence (DNA): TGCAGTGCTACCCGATCCACAGGCACTAGCGGTCCTTCCCCCACAGATACGCAGTATTTT.

The CDR3 reads CSVISYEQYF. The CDR3 DNA sequence: TGCAGCGTGATATCCTACGAGCAGTACTTC. The chain employs TRBV29-1 and TRBJ2-7; no definite D call. This CDR3 spans 10 amino acids. Trimming removed 6 bases at V and 1 base at J, with 4 bases between. Germline V gives CDR1 SQVTM, CDR2 ANQGSEA.

The chain joins TRBV10-3 to TRBJ1-2; 9 positions agree with TRBD1. This CDR3 has 15 residues. V was pared by 0 bases and J by 2 bases, with 1 base of the junction left unmatched. The germline gives CDR1 ENHRY, CDR2 SYGVKD. Written as DNA, the CDR3 is TGTGCCATCAGTGAGTCGGGGACAGGGAACTATGGCTACACCTTC. Amino acid sequence: CAISESGTGNYGYTF.

This chain connects TRBV4-1 to TRBJ2-7; maybe TRBD2 (6 bases). The CDR3 contains 16 residues. Germline CDR1 and CDR2: MGHRA and YSYEKL. Trimming removed 4 bases at V and 1 base at J, with 17 bases between. The CDR3 is CASSPPPVGGSYEQYF. Written as DNA, the CDR3 is TGCGCCAGCAGCCCCCCCCCTGTGGGAGGTTCCTACGAGCAGTACTTC.

There are a few counts of this clonotype. The gene calls are TRBV20-1 and TRBJ2-7; 8 bases are a match to TRBD1. This CDR3 contains 14 residues. Germline loops: CDR1 DFQATT, CDR2 SNEGSKA (reference sequence). Trimming at V came to 0 bases and at J to 2 bases, leaving 3 bases not matched to a gene. The CDR3 sequence is CSARDPGGPYEQYF. CDR3 bases: TGCAGTGCTAGAGACCCAGGGGGCCCCTACGAGCAGTACTTC.

The genes are TRBV12-3 or TRBV12-4 and TRBJ2-7; no clear D gene. There are 14 residues in the CDR3. Trimming removed 3 bases from V and 2 bases from J, with 11 bases in between. This CDR3 reads CASSFSRATYEQYF. For the CDR3, the DNA is TGTGCCAGCAGTTTCTCCCGGGCGACCTACGAGCAGTACTTC.

This clonotype was recorded at least ten times. The V and J genes are TRBV7-2 and TRBJ2-3; D not certain. The ends were cut back, 0 bases at V and 0 bases at J, with 4 bases in the middle. This CDR3 comprises 14 residues. CDR1 and CDR2 from the germline V gene are SGHTA and FQGNSA. The CDR3, as DNA: TGTGCCAGCAGCTTAGCGGGGAGCACAGATACGCAGTATTTT. It specifies CASSLAGSTDTQYF.

V usage is TRBV7-9 and J usage is TRBJ2-3, with D perhaps TRBD2 (6 bases). V was shortened by 5 bases and J by 4 bases, with 16 bases between the two germline ends. Germline-derived CDR1 and CDR2 are SEHNR and FQNEAQ (reference sequence). This CDR3 spans 15 amino acids. In DNA, the CDR3 is TGTGCCAGCAGCCCGGGAGAGGGAGTCCCAGATACGCAGTATTTT. Protein sequence: CASSPGEGVPDTQYF.

Turning to this clonotype: One end of the junction is discordant with germline, which a read error may explain. CDR3 sequence: CNAAAHGTNYEQYF. In DNA, the CDR3 is TGCAATGCTGCTGCCCATGGGACTAACTACGAGCAGTACTTC. The chain has TRBV20-1 and TRBJ2-4; 7 positions match TRBD2. The J call is uncertain, as TRBJ2-7 better fits the DNA end. The CDR3 is 14 amino acids. CDR1 DFQATT and CDR2 SNEGSKA come from the germline V gene (reference sequence).

This chain joins TRBV3-1 and TRBJ2-1; 10 nucleotides align to TRBD2. V shed 2 bases and J 10 bases; nucleotides not matched to a gene: 14. The CDR3 loop spans 17 amino acids. CDR1 and CDR2 (germline): LGHDT, YNNKEL (reference sequence). This chain's CDR3 is CASSQQGAASGSPEQFF. DNA for the CDR3: TGTGCCAGCAGCCAACAGGGGGCGGCTAGCGGGAGCCCCGAGCAGTTCTTC.

This chain links TRBV7-6 with TRBJ2-1; 7 bases agree with TRBD2. Germline V gene sequence: CDR1 SGHVS, CDR2 FNYEAQ. The CDR3 length is 16 residues. V lost 2 bases, J lost 1 base, and 5 bases stayed unmatched. In DNA, the CDR3 is TGTGCCAGCAGCTTACGCGGGGGAGCGTCCTACAATGAGCAGTTCTTC. Amino acid sequence: CASSLRGGASYNEQFF.

The chain recombines TRBV20-1 with TRBJ2-7; TRBD2 matches at 11 bases. CDR3 length: 15 residues. Germline V CDR1 and CDR2: DFQATT, SNEGSKA (reference sequence). Trimming cost V 0 bases and J 4 bases; bases outside gene matches: 5. The CDR3 bases are TGCAGTGCTAGAGATGGGGGACTAGCGGCTTACGAGCAGTACTTC. This codes for CSARDGGLAAYEQYF.

The chain joins TRBV4-2 to TRBJ2-1, with TRBD2 identical over 8 bases. After removal of 5 bases from V and 14 bases from J, the junction contained 5 bases not matched to a gene. The CDR3 length is 11 residues. Per the germline V gene, CDR1 is LGHNA and CDR2 is YNFKEQ. CDR3 region: CASSKGTRKFF. CDR3 bases: TGTGCCAGCAGCAAGGGGACTAGGAAGTTCTTC.

The rearrangement joins TRBV7-2 to TRBJ2-2; tentatively, D is TRBD1 (6 bases). The CDR3 has 15 residues. CDR1 SGHTA and CDR2 FQGNSA come from the germline V gene. Trimming left V 1 base short and J 9 bases short, with 15 bases between. Here the CDR3 DNA reads TGTGCCAGCAGCTTAGGAGGGGGTAACTCCCGGGAGCTGTTTTTT. Its protein is CASSLGGGNSRELFF.

The chain joins TRBV28 to TRBJ2-3; maybe TRBD1 (7 bases). The CDR3 spans 15 residues. The V end was cut by 5 bases, the J end by 3 bases, with 15 bases between. Germline CDR1 is MDHEN and CDR2 is SYDVKM. CDR3 nucleotides: TGTGCCAGCAGTACCCAGGGGGGTTGGACAGATACGCAGTATTTT. Encoded protein: CASSTQGGWTDTQYF.

The chain carries TRBV5-1 and TRBJ2-5; D gene unclear. Trimming took off 4 bases at V and 10 bases at J, with 14 bases between the two ends. CDR3 length: 12 residues. Germline CDR1 reads SGHRS; CDR2 reads YFSETQ. CDR3: CASSPVGWDQYF. The DNA for the CDR3 is TGCGCCAGCAGCCCTGTTGGGTGGGACCAGTACTTC.

The rearrangement joins TRBV20-1 to TRBJ2-4; 12 bases agree with TRBD2. Germline-derived CDR1 and CDR2 are DFQATT and SNEGSKA (reference sequence). Trimming at V came to 7 bases and at J to 0 bases, leaving 7 bases not matched to a gene. The CDR3 runs 16 residues. In DNA form, the CDR3 reads TGCAGTGTGGGGCTAGCGGGGGGGCCAGCCAAAAACATTCAGTACTTC. This codes for CSVGLAGGPAKNIQYF.

This clonotype was counted a few times. The genes are TRBV27 and TRBJ1-6, with TRBD1 matching 7 bases. The CDR3 totals 18 residues. Germline CDR1 MNHEY, CDR2 SMNVEV (reference sequence). After removal of 2 bases from V and 0 bases from J, the junction contained 7 bases not matched to a gene. The CDR3 nucleotides are TGTGCCAGCAGTTTAACGGGACAGTCAAACTCCTATAATTCACCCCTCCACTTT. It is translated as CASSLTGQSNSYNSPLHF.

This clonotype was counted a few times. The chain links TRBV7-9 to TRBJ2-4, with D unclear. There are 16 residues in the CDR3. Trimming stripped 0 bases from V and 0 bases from J, with 9 bases between. Germline CDR1 reads SEHNR; CDR2 reads FQNEAQ (reference sequence). The CDR3 spells CASSLAGSLAKNIQYF. The CDR3 DNA reads TGTGCCAGCAGCTTAGCGGGATCATTAGCCAAAAACATTCAGTACTTC. Drawing the rest from reference TRBV7-9 and TRBJ2-4, the complete variable domain is DTGVSQNPRHKITKRGQNVTFRCDPISEHNRLYWYRQTLGQGPEFLTYFQNEAQLEKSRLLSDRFSAERPKGSFSTLEIQRTEQGDSAMYLCASSLAGSLAKNIQYFGAGTRLSVL.

This clonotype has a single count. One junction end does not reproduce the germline sequence, and a read error may be involved. The rearrangement uses TRBV15 and TRBJ2-2; 9 bases align to TRBD1. Germline loops: CDR1 LNHNV, CDR2 YYDKDF (reference sequence). CDR3 length equals 14 residues. CDR3 amino acids: CATSRTGDTGELFF. The CDR3 DNA is TGCGCCACCAGCAGGACAGGGGACACCGGGGAGCTGTTTTTT. Full variable domain (outside the CDR3, taken from reference TRBV15 and TRBJ2-2): DAMVIQNPRYQVTQFGKPVTLSCSQTLNHNVMYWYQQKSSQAPKLLFHYYDKDFNNEADTPDNFQSRRPNTSFCFLDIRSPGLGDTAMYLCATSRTGDTGELFFGEGSRLTVL.